These 27 T cell receptor beta chains share one sample of origin, sequenced in a study of beta chain features in type 1 diabetes. These receptors are not linked to any known antigen. Study-level results: TCRB CDR3s from Type 1 diabetes patients were moderately but significantly shorter in all four CD4+ subsets.

All of the isolated RNA was reverse transcribed, so expressed TCRB transcripts were sequenced. Sequencing was performed with immunoSEQ multiplex PCR; in TCRdb, only in-frame clones are kept and a portion is missing. Here the sample spans fewer than 18,000 clones, approximately 76% being singletons. The specimen was stem cell memory CD4+ T cells from blood. The receptors were gathered from a woman aged 18-29 years with type 1 diabetes.

The V call is TRBV20-1, the J call TRBJ2-2; TRBD2 might be the D (5 bases). This CDR3 spans 11 amino acids. The V gene lost 6 bases and the J gene lost 5 bases, with 7 bases spanning the gap. From germline, CDR1 is DFQATT and CDR2 SNEGSKA (reference sequence). The CDR3 nucleotides are TGCAGTGCCCCGGGAACCGGGGAGCTGTTTTTT. It specifies CSAPGTGELFF.

The chain couples TRBV5-6 to TRBJ2-1, with 8 positions matching TRBD2. CDR3 length: 16 residues. Germline CDR1 reads SGHDT; CDR2 reads YYEEEE. After removal of 4 bases from V and 10 bases from J, the junction contained 16 bases not matched to a gene. CDR3 coding DNA: TGTGCCAGCAGCCTTGCTAGCGGGCCCCTGCCCGAAGAGCAGTTCTTC. This codes for CASSLASGPLPEEQFF. The full variable domain, rest sourced from reference TRBV5-6 and TRBJ2-1, is DAGVTQSPTHLIKTRGQQVTLRCSPKSGHDTVSWYQQALGQGPQFIFQYYEEEERQRGNFPDRFSGHQFPNYSSELNVNALLLGDSALYLCASSLASGPLPEEQFFGPGTRLTVL.

This clone was detected only a few times. The genes are TRBV29-1 and TRBJ2-4; D uncertain. CDR1 is SQVTM and CDR2 is ANQGSEA in the germline V gene. This CDR3 is built from 12 residues. V was clipped by 3 bases and J by 2 bases, with 5 bases between them. CDR3 DNA sequence: TGCAGCGTTGAGAGTACCAAAAACATTCAGTACTTC. As protein: CSVESTKNIQYF.

Concerning this clone itself: This sample also contains other DNA sequences that code for the same CDR3. The genes are TRBV28 and TRBJ2-3; tentatively, D is TRBD2 (5 bases). CDR1 is MDHEN, CDR2 SYDVKM, per germline. The CDR3 loop spans 12 amino acids. V lost 9 bases to trimming and J lost 2 bases, with 9 bases between them. The CDR3 here is CASRELTDTQYF. The CDR3 nucleotides are TGTGCCAGTAGGGAGCTCACAGATACGCAGTATTTT.

CDR3 sequence: CASSPQGAAGNTIYF. In DNA, the CDR3 is TGTGCCAGCAGCCCACAGGGGGCCGCTGGAAACACCATATATTTT. This sequence joins TRBV7-2 and TRBJ1-3, with 9 bases aligning to TRBD1. The germline gives CDR1 SGHTA, CDR2 FQGNSA. Unmatched junction bases numbered 4, after V lost 5 bases and J lost 2 bases. There are 15 residues in the CDR3.

CDR3: CASGLPSSDYYNEQFF. The DNA for the CDR3 is TGTGCTAGTGGTTTGCCCAGTTCTGACTACTACAATGAGCAGTTCTTC. The chain recombines TRBV12-5 with TRBJ2-1; a possible D gene is TRBD2 (5 bases). V lost 2 bases and J 3 bases, leaving 14 bases between the germline ends. Germline V gene data show CDR1 as LGHNT and CDR2 as FRNRAP. The CDR3 loop spans 16 amino acids.

The chain uses TRBV6-5 and TRBJ2-7; 9 bases map to TRBD1. The germline gives CDR1 MNHEY, CDR2 SVGAGI. The CDR3 has 15 amino acids. The V and J ends lost 0 bases and 6 bases, in that order; junction bases with no gene match: 6. The CDR3 reads CASSYSKGTGFEQYV. CDR3 bases: TGTGCCAGCAGTTACTCTAAGGGGACAGGGTTCGAGCAGTACGTC.

The rearrangement links TRBV6-6 to TRBJ1-1; D is uncertain. This CDR3 contains 11 residues. V was trimmed by 6 bases and J by 1 base, leaving 3 bases between them. Looked up from germline, CDR1 is MNHNY and CDR2 is SVGAGI (reference sequence). The CDR3 is CASSGNTEAFF. CDR3 sequence (DNA): TGTGCCAGCAGCGGGAACACTGAAGCTTTCTTT.

This chain links TRBV28 with TRBJ2-7; D is unclear. The V and J ends lost 5 bases and 2 bases respectively, with 10 bases between them. The germline V gene has CDR1 MDHEN and CDR2 SYDVKM. The CDR3 extends over 13 amino acids. Here the CDR3 DNA reads TGTGCCAGCAGTACGACAATCGCCTACGAGCAGTACTTC. Protein: CASSTTIAYEQYF. The whole variable domain, remainder taken from reference TRBV28 and TRBJ2-7, is DVKVTQSSRYLVKRTGEKVFLECVQDMDHENMFWYRQDPGLGLRLIYFSYDVKMKEKGDIPEGYSVSREKKERFSLILESASTNQTSMYLCASSTTIAYEQYFGPGTRLTVT.

This chain links TRBV27 with TRBJ2-1, with TRBD1 matching over 7 bases. The CDR3 is 15 amino acids. Germline CDR1 is MNHEY and CDR2 is SMNVEV (reference sequence). After removal of 10 bases from V and 5 bases from J, the junction contained 14 bases not matched to a gene. The CDR3 loop reads CATRDSALWDNEQFF. In nucleotides, the CDR3 is TGTGCCACCCGGGACAGCGCTCTGTGGGACAATGAGCAGTTCTTC.

This clone was detected only a few times. The rearrangement links TRBV10-2 to TRBJ1-5; 8 bases align to TRBD1. With V trimmed by 7 bases and J by 4 bases, 3 bases remained unmatched. Germline lookup yields CDR1 WSHSY and CDR2 SAAADI. This CDR3 spans 13 amino acids. CDR3: CASMQGANQPQHF. The CDR3 DNA sequence: TGCGCCAGCATGCAGGGGGCAAATCAGCCCCAGCATTTT.

The genes are TRBV7-2 and TRBJ2-1; possibly TRBD2 for D (6 bases). V lost 1 base and J 6 bases, leaving 10 bases between the germline ends. CDR1 is SGHTA, CDR2 FQGNSA, per germline. This CDR3 region has 14 residues. CDR3 sequence: CASSLDSSVNEQFF. The CDR3 nucleotides are TGTGCCAGCAGCTTAGATTCTAGCGTCAATGAGCAGTTCTTC.

The chain is built from TRBV27 and TRBJ2-7, with 8 bases aligning to TRBD1. This CDR3 is built from 14 residues. The trim removed 5 bases at V and 3 bases at J, leaving 6 bases unmatched. Germline V lookup: CDR1 MNHEY, CDR2 SMNVEV (reference sequence). This chain's CDR3 is CASSATGGGYEQYV. CDR3 bases: TGTGCCAGCAGTGCCACAGGGGGAGGCTACGAGCAGTACGTC.

The chain uses TRBV6-6 and TRBJ1-3; D uncertain. CDR1 is MNHNY and CDR2 is SVGAGI in the germline V gene (reference sequence). The ends were cut back, 5 bases at V and 0 bases at J, with 8 bases in the middle. CDR3 size: 14 residues. The CDR3 loop is CASSPHSSGNTIYF. Written as DNA, the CDR3 is TGTGCCAGCAGTCCCCACAGCTCTGGAAACACCATATATTTT.

This clone was counted once. The V gene is TRBV5-1, the J gene TRBJ1-2; no reliable D call. Between the trimmed V and J ends, which lost 2 bases and 2 bases, there was a span of 16 bases. The CDR3 is 16 amino acids. Germline CDR1 and CDR2: SGHRS and YFSETQ. The CDR3 protein is CASSLAPGTINYGYTF. DNA for the CDR3: TGCGCCAGCAGCTTAGCTCCGGGAACTATCAACTATGGCTACACCTTC.

The V gene is TRBV30, the J gene TRBJ2-6; the match to TRBD1 covers 7 bases. Germline V lookup: CDR1 GTSNPN, CDR2 SVGIG (reference sequence). V dropped 3 bases and J dropped 0; count of bases not matched to a gene: 5. This CDR3 spans 16 amino acids. The CDR3 protein is CAWRDRRPSGANVLTF. CDR3 coding DNA: TGTGCCTGGAGGGACAGGCGTCCCTCTGGGGCCAACGTCCTGACTTTC.

The chain uses TRBV9 and TRBJ1-1, with D perhaps matching TRBD1 (5 bases). The CDR3 consists of 13 residues. Trimming stripped 3 bases from V and 4 bases from J, with 10 bases between. Germline values: CDR1 SGDLS, CDR2 YYNGEE. The CDR3 is CASSARDGTEAFF. In DNA, the CDR3 is TGTGCCAGCAGCGCCAGGGATGGCACTGAAGCTTTCTTT.

The V and J genes are TRBV7-2 and TRBJ2-5, with a weak D call TRBD2 (5 bases). Germline-derived CDR1 and CDR2 are SGHTA and FQGNSA. CDR3 size: 17 residues. Trimming stripped 4 bases from V and 0 bases from J, with 18 bases between. This chain's CDR3 is CASSSGGSSLYQETQYF. The CDR3 DNA follows: TGTGCCAGCAGCTCCGGAGGCAGCTCGTTGTACCAAGAGACCCAGTACTTC.

The chain joins TRBV4-2 to TRBJ2-3; TRBD2 aligns across 10 bases. The V segment lost 3 bases and the J segment 0 bases; nucleotides outside the gene matches: 6. The germline V gene encodes CDR1 LGHNA and CDR2 YNFKEQ. CDR3 length: 17 amino acids. The CDR3 nucleotides are TGTGCCAGCAGCCACGGTAGCGGGAGGATCAGCACAGATACGCAGTATTTT. Residues: CASSHGSGRISTDTQYF.

This clone was counted a few times. The chain joins TRBV6-1 to TRBJ2-1, with TRBD2 identical over 12 bases. This CDR3 comprises 16 residues. With V trimmed by 3 bases and J by 9 bases, 9 bases remained unmatched. Germline loops: CDR1 MNHNS, CDR2 SASEGT. The CDR3 bases are TGTGCCAGCAGTGACCGGACTAGCGGGAAGGGTCGTGAGCAGTTCTTC. Translating it yields CASSDRTSGKGREQFF.

The V gene is TRBV7-2, the J gene TRBJ1-1, with D unclear. V was shortened by 5 bases and J by 1 base, with 14 bases between the two germline ends. CDR3 length: 15 amino acids. Looked up from germline, CDR1 is SGHTA and CDR2 is FQGNSA. The CDR3 DNA sequence: TGTGCCAGCAGCCCCCGGCCGGGAAAGAACACTGAAGCTTTCTTT. It specifies CASSPRPGKNTEAFF.

The rearrangement uses TRBV7-9 and TRBJ2-1; D unclear. CDR3 length equals 17 residues. The germline gives CDR1 SEHNR, CDR2 FQNEAQ (reference sequence). Trimming left V 1 base short and J 3 bases short, with 16 bases between. CDR3 DNA sequence: TGTGCCAGCAGCTTAGTTTTCTCGTTCGCCGGCTACAATGAGCAGTTCTTC. Translated, it gives CASSLVFSFAGYNEQFF.

J is TRBJ2-1 and V is TRBV21-1; the DNA was not used to check the table's D call, TRBD2. TRBV21-1 is classified as a pseudogene. The CDR3 extends over 16 amino acids. DNA of the CDR3: TGTGCCAGCAGCCCGGGAAGCGGGAGCTCCTACAATGAGCAGTTCTTC. Protein sequence: CASSPGSGSSYNEQFF.

This clone was counted only a few times. This chain connects TRBV7-2 to TRBJ1-5; D not certain. V gave up 3 bases and J gave up 7 bases, with 10 bases separating them. Per germline, CDR1 SGHTA and CDR2 FQGNSA. The CDR3 is 13 amino acids. The CDR3 here is CASSLLARQPQHF. In DNA, the CDR3 is TGTGCCAGCAGCTTGTTGGCTAGGCAGCCCCAGCATTTT.

The chain is built from TRBV7-2 and TRBJ2-3; weak D call: TRBD1 (6 bases). The CDR3 loop spans 15 amino acids. Between the trimmed V and J ends, which lost 6 bases and 0 bases, there was a span of 13 bases. The germline V gene has CDR1 SGHTA and CDR2 FQGNSA. CDR3 loop: CASSPGTPSTDTQYF. The CDR3 region has the DNA TGTGCCAGCAGTCCCGGGACACCTAGCACAGATACGCAGTATTTT.

The chain has TRBV29-1 and TRBJ2-1; 13 bases map to TRBD2. V lost 6 bases, J lost 12 bases, and 14 bases stayed unmatched. Germline CDR1 is SQVTM and CDR2 is ANQGSEA. The CDR3 extends over 15 amino acids. The CDR3 DNA reads as TGCAGCGTCGTACTAGGACTAGCGGGAGTAAGGGGGCAGTTCTTC. Protein: CSVVLGLAGVRGQFF.

This chain links TRBV9 with TRBJ2-3, with 7 bases fitting TRBD2. Germline V gene lookup returns CDR1 SGDLS and CDR2 YYNGEE. Unmatched junction bases numbered 12, after V lost 0 bases and J lost 2 bases. CDR3 length: 18 residues. The CDR3 reads CASSVEGRGTSATDTQYF. CDR3 DNA sequence: TGTGCCAGCAGCGTAGAAGGCCGGGGCACTAGCGCCACAGATACGCAGTATTTT.